The clone carrying this T cell receptor (beta chain) has ten or more counts. CDR1 and CDR2 from the germline V gene are SGHRS and YFSETQ. The CDR3 loop spans 16 amino acids. V gave up 4 bases and J gave up 0 bases, with 14 bases separating them. The data belong to a study of T cells in Graves' hyperthyroidism and ophthalmopathy. Study overall: Peripheral blood was secured at the point of initial diagnosis, before any treatment.

Aged 18 to 65, the patients had hyperthyroidism that was newly diagnosed and had lasted under 2 months. Amplification targeted TCR beta CDR3 regions from RNA transcripts. Initially, a first-round RT-PCR of the TCR CDR3 employed the HTBI primer set. TCRdb itself ran the multiplex PCR reads through MiXCR, one entry per CDR3 protein. The sample includes more than 550,000 distinct CDR3 sequences, about 18% seen only once; the top ten take around 16%. This TCR came from a man aged 45-65 years with Graves' hyperthyroidism. The genes are TRBV5-1 and TRBJ2-1; weak D call: TRBD2 (6 bases). The sequenced sample was blood. In nucleotides, the CDR3 is TGCGCCAGCAGCCACCCTAGCGATGACTCCTACAATGAGCAGTTCTTC. Translating gives CASSHPSDDSYNEQFF.